The 18 T cell receptor beta chains presented below share a single source sample, sequenced in a study of shared clonotypes between healthy human individuals. Profiled with immunoSEQ multiplex PCR; TCRdb holds only in-frame clones, not every one. The sample records more than 2 million clones, about 94% being singletons. The specimen sequenced was naive CD4+ T cells sorted from blood. Regarding subset: CD45RA+ positively selected. These receptor sequences come from a man between 18 and 35 years old in good health.

The chain links TRBV18 to TRBJ1-5; no reliable D call. The germline V gene has CDR1 KGHSH and CDR2 LQKENI. V was cut by 3 bases and J by 0 bases, with 12 bases left in between. The CDR3 loop spans 16 amino acids. In nucleotides, the CDR3 is TGTGCCAGCTCACCCGGCCCTCCCCTTAGCAATCAGCCCCAGCATTTT. Translating gives CASSPGPPLSNQPQHF.

This chain joins TRBV7-2 and TRBJ1-4; D is unresolved. Germline V lookup: CDR1 SGHTA, CDR2 FQGNSA. Trimming stripped 3 bases from V and 5 bases from J, with 13 bases between. This CDR3 is 15 amino acids long. The CDR3 is CASSFGGQLNEKLFF. In nucleotides, the CDR3 is TGTGCCAGCAGCTTCGGTGGTCAGCTCAATGAAAAACTGTTTTTT. The entire variable domain, with the rest obtained from reference TRBV7-2 and TRBJ1-4, is as follows: GAGVSQSPSNKVTEKGKDVELRCDPISGHTALYWYRQSLGQGLEFLIYFQGNSAPDKSGLPSDRFSAERTGGSVSTLTIQRTQQEDSAVYLCASSFGGQLNEKLFFGSGTQLSVL.

The chain links TRBV11-2 to TRBJ1-5, with unresolved D. The V and J ends lost 5 bases and 7 bases respectively, with 12 bases between them. This CDR3 is 13 amino acids long. The germline V gene has CDR1 SGHAT and CDR2 FQNNGV. The CDR3 protein is CASSPDLRQPQHF. The CDR3 DNA reads as TGTGCCAGCAGCCCTGATCTGAGGCAGCCCCAGCATTTT.

This chain's CDR3 is CASSLEAGQGWGEAFF. CDR3 bases: TGCGCCAGCAGCTTGGAAGCGGGACAGGGTTGGGGTGAAGCTTTCTTT. The rearrangement uses TRBV5-1 and TRBJ1-1; 9 bases line up with TRBD1. With 0 bases clipped from V and 7 bases from J, the junction kept 10 bases outside the gene matches. The CDR3 has 16 amino acids. Germline V gene lookup returns CDR1 SGHRS and CDR2 YFSETQ.

J is TRBJ1-2 and V is TRBV7-9; tentatively, D is TRBD1 (5 bases). Germline V gives CDR1 SEHNR, CDR2 FQNEAQ (reference sequence). V lost 5 bases to trimming and J lost 4 bases, with 14 bases between them. This CDR3 has 14 residues. The DNA for the CDR3 is TGTGCCAGCAGCACGGCCTTGGGGGGCTATGGCTACACCTTC. Translation gives CASSTALGGYGYTF.

The J gene is TRBJ1-5, the V gene TRBV30; 11 bases agree with TRBD1. V gave up 4 bases and J gave up 2 bases; unmatched junction bases: 13. Germline CDR1 and CDR2: GTSNPN and SVGIG (reference sequence). The CDR3 extends over 18 amino acids. CDR3 nucleotides: TGTGCCTGGAAACCGGGACAGGGGGGTACTCGGGGCAATCAGCCCCAGCATTTT. Its translation: CAWKPGQGGTRGNQPQHF. Using reference TRBV30 and TRBJ1-5 for the parts outside the CDR3, the full variable domain is SQTIHQWPATLVQPVGSPLSLECTVEGTSNPNLYWYRQAAGRGLQLLFYSVGIGQISSEVPQNLSASRPQDRQFILSSKKLLLSDSGFYLCAWKPGQGGTRGNQPQHFGDGTRLSIL.

The V call is TRBV28, the J call TRBJ1-5, with D perhaps matching TRBD1 (6 bases). The CDR3 length is 15 residues. CDR1 and CDR2 from the germline V gene are MDHEN and SYDVKM. The germline V and J ends were trimmed by 6 bases and 3 bases, with 15 bases remaining between them. The CDR3 region is CASSPTRTDNQPQHF. The CDR3 DNA reads as TGTGCCAGCAGCCCCACTAGGACAGACAATCAGCCCCAGCATTTT.

The chain is built from TRBV6-1 and TRBJ1-2, with no clear D. Trimming stripped 10 bases from V and 4 bases from J, with 16 bases between. The CDR3 sequence is 13 residues long. The germline V gene encodes CDR1 MNHNS and CDR2 SASEGT. The CDR3 loop reads CANRARGTYGYTF. CDR3 bases: TGTGCCAACCGTGCTCGGGGTACCTATGGCTACACCTTC.

The V gene is TRBV28, the J gene TRBJ1-4; the D is unclear. Germline V gives CDR1 MDHEN, CDR2 SYDVKM. This CDR3 is built from 14 residues. Trimming left V 3 bases short and J 4 bases short, with 9 bases between. The CDR3 DNA reads TGTGCCAGCAGTTTCGGGTTGGTTAATGAAAAACTGTTTTTT. Its translation: CASSFGLVNEKLFF.

The CDR3 sequence: CASSPSSGVRTDTQYF. DNA of the CDR3: TGTGCCAGCAGCCCCTCTAGCGGAGTTCGCACAGATACGCAGTATTTT. V gene TRBV7-6 combines with J gene TRBJ2-3; 7 bases are shared with TRBD2. The CDR3 totals 16 residues. CDR1 is SGHVS, CDR2 FNYEAQ, per germline. V was clipped by 5 bases and J by 1 base; unmatched bases: 9.

The chain employs TRBV5-4 and TRBJ1-2; 12 bases are shared with TRBD1. Germline CDR1 reads SGHNT; CDR2 reads YYREEE (reference sequence). The ends lost 4 bases at V and 7 bases at J; junction bases unmatched: 5. The CDR3 extends over 14 amino acids. The CDR3 DNA reads TGTGCCAGCAGCACGGGACAGGGGGCGGTTGGCTACACCTTC. Amino acid sequence: CASSTGQGAVGYTF. Full variable domain (outside the CDR3, taken from reference TRBV5-4 and TRBJ1-2): ETGVTQSPTHLIKTRGQQVTLRCSSQSGHNTVSWYQQALGQGPQFIFQYYREEENGRGNFPPRFSGLQFPNYSSELNVNALELDDSALYLCASSTGQGAVGYTFGSGTRLTVV.

The chain is built from TRBV4-3 and TRBJ2-2, with unresolved D. Germline V CDR1 and CDR2: LGHNA, YSLEER. The V gene lost 0 bases and the J gene lost 4 bases, with 9 bases spanning the gap. The CDR3 length is 15 residues. The CDR3 protein is CASSQEVRGTGELFF. The CDR3 DNA is TGCGCCAGCAGCCAAGAGGTTCGCGGCACCGGGGAGCTGTTTTTT.

This rearrangement joins TRBV27 to TRBJ1-4; TRBD1 agrees at 8 bases. Germline V CDR1 and CDR2: MNHEY, SMNVEV (reference sequence). This CDR3 region has 15 residues. J lost 7 bases, V lost 7 bases, and 11 bases had no gene match. In DNA, the CDR3 is TGTGCCAGCAAGGGGACAGGCCCCTCTATTGAAAAACTGTTTTTT. Protein product: CASKGTGPSIEKLFF.

The rearrangement links TRBV30 to TRBJ2-7; TRBD1 might be the D (6 bases). The CDR3 has 13 amino acids. Trimming removed 3 bases from V and 6 bases from J, with 15 bases in between. Germline V gene data show CDR1 as GTSNPN and CDR2 as SVGIG (reference sequence). CDR3 nucleotide sequence: TGTGCCTGGAGATCCGCAGGGGTAGGCGAGCAGTACTTC. Its translation is CAWRSAGVGEQYF.

CDR3 residues: CASSQGGGNTDTQYF. Here the CDR3 DNA reads TGTGCCAGCAGCCAAGGGGGGGGTAACACAGATACGCAGTATTTT. The chain has TRBV4-2 and TRBJ2-3; TRBD2 agrees at 7 bases. After removal of 1 base from V and 2 bases from J, the junction contained 3 bases not matched to a gene. Germline assignment: CDR1 LGHNA and CDR2 YNFKEQ. This CDR3 spans 15 amino acids.

The chain combines TRBV30 with TRBJ1-1, with D unclear. Trimming cost V 2 bases and J 1 base, with 5 bases left between them. The CDR3 has 12 amino acids. Germline CDR1 GTSNPN, CDR2 SVGIG (reference sequence). CDR3 DNA sequence: TGTGCCTGGAGTTGGAGGAACACTGAAGCTTTCTTT. Encoded protein: CAWSWRNTEAFF. Using reference TRBV30 and TRBJ1-1 for the parts outside the CDR3, the full variable domain is SQTIHQWPATLVQPVGSPLSLECTVEGTSNPNLYWYRQAAGRGLQLLFYSVGIGQISSEVPQNLSASRPQDRQFILSSKKLLLSDSGFYLCAWSWRNTEAFFGQGTRLTVV.

The chain has TRBV6-6 and TRBJ2-3; 9 bases fit TRBD2. Germline CDR1 reads MNHNY; CDR2 reads SVGAGI (reference sequence). There are 16 residues in the CDR3. Trimming took 0 bases from V and 5 from J; bases not matched to a gene: 6. The DNA of the CDR3 is TGTGCCAGCAGTTACTCGCGGGGGGGCGTGGTAGATACGCAGTATTTT. Its translation: CASSYSRGGVVDTQYF.

This chain joins TRBV5-1 and TRBJ1-2; D unresolved. V was trimmed by 4 bases and J by 0 bases, leaving 13 bases between them. Germline V gives CDR1 SGHRS, CDR2 YFSETQ. This CDR3 has 15 residues. The DNA of the CDR3 is TGCGCCAGCAGCAGGGAGACGGGGACTAACTATGGCTACACCTTC. It is translated as CASSRETGTNYGYTF.